Listed below are T cell receptor beta chains from one sample, sequenced in a study of shared T cell receptors in the human thymus. The assay was immunoSEQ multiplex PCR, and TCRdb's table has in-frame clones only and misses some. Here the sample spans 600,000 to 900,000 clones, approximately 83% being singletons. This sample was also put to use in a study of human thymus T cells.

The sample consisted of thymocytes. All receptors derive from a girl less than two years old with a congenital heart defect. Each CDR3 is given with its conserved first and last residue. A D gene is named only where the DNA matches it firmly. Expanded clones get a size class; other rows say once, few or many, or leave the size out.

d_call	v_call	j_call	clone_size	cdr3_aa	cdr3_nt
TRBD1	TRBV28	TRBJ1-1	once	CASSSQGAGTEAFF	TGTGCCAGCAGTTCACAGGGGGCAGGGACTGAAGCTTTCTTT
TRBD1	TRBV6-5	TRBJ1-1	NA	CASRLNRGSEAFF	TGTGCCAGCAGACTTAACAGGGGATCTGAAGCTTTCTTT
NA	TRBV14	TRBJ2-3	NA	CASSHVLAGANTDTQYF	TGTGCCAGCAGCCACGTGCTGGCAGGGGCGAACACAGATACGCAGTATTTT
TRBD1	TRBV19	TRBJ2-1	NA	CASNPSGQGINEQFF	TGTGCCAGTAACCCGTCGGGACAGGGTATCAATGAGCAGTTCTTC
NA	TRBV4-1	TRBJ1-2	NA	CASSQDIGGYGYTF	TGCGCCAGCAGCCAAGATATTGGGGGGTATGGCTACACCTTC
TRBD1	TRBV5-6	TRBJ2-4	NA	CASRPTGTAKNIQYF	TGTGCCAGCAGGCCGACCGGGACAGCAAAAAACATTCAGTACTTC
TRBD2	TRBV28	TRBJ2-1	NA	CASSLGTSGGVYNEQFF	TGTGCCAGCAGTTTGGGGACTAGCGGGGGGGTCTACAATGAGCAGTTCTTC
NA	TRBV2	TRBJ1-5	NA	CASSAVDKPQPQHF	TGTGCCAGCAGTGCGGTCGACAAGCCTCAGCCCCAGCATTTT
NA	TRBV2	TRBJ2-7	once	CASSGRHPLSYEQYF	TGTGCCAGCAGCGGGAGACACCCTCTCTCCTACGAGCAGTACTTC
NA	TRBV7-8	TRBJ2-2	NA	CASSSRLTGPGELFF	TGTGCCAGCAGCAGTAGACTAACAGGGCCCGGGGAGCTGTTTTTT
NA	TRBV4-1	TRBJ1-4	NA	CASSQPGTWAEKLFF	TGCGCCAGCAGCCAGCCCGGGACATGGGCTGAAAAACTGTTTTTT
TRBD1	TRBV28	TRBJ1-6	NA	CASSGQAPNSPLHF	TGTGCCAGCAGCGGACAGGCCCCCAATTCACCCCTCCACTTT
TRBD2	TRBV10-3	TRBJ2-3	NA	CAITAGVGTDTQYF	TGTGCCATCACTGCGGGGGTGGGCACAGATACGCAGTATTTT
NA	TRBV5-6	TRBJ2-7	NA	CASSRASPYEQYF	TGTGCCAGCTCGAGGGCTTCTCCCTACGAGCAGTACTTC
TRBD1	TRBV29-1	TRBJ1-1	NA	CSVQNQGQGTFF	TGCAGCGTTCAAAATCAGGGACAGGGGACTTTCTTT
TRBD2	TRBV5-8	TRBJ2-1	NA	CASSLAGTRAPHNEQFF	TGTGCCAGCAGCTTGGCAGGGACTAGGGCTCCCCACAATGAGCAGTTCTTC
TRBD1	TRBV11-2	TRBJ2-7	NA	CASSLERGRSYEQYF	TGTGCCAGCAGCTTAGAGAGGGGGCGCTCCTACGAGCAGTACTTC
TRBD2	TRBV7-6	TRBJ2-3	NA	CASSTSGGGTDTQYF	TGTGCCAGCAGCACCAGCGGGGGCGGCACAGATACGCAGTATTTT
TRBD1	TRBV12-5	TRBJ1-2	NA	CASGSGDRDNGYTF	TGTGCTAGTGGTTCGGGTGACAGGGATAATGGCTACACCTTC
NA	TRBV5-1	TRBJ1-4	NA	CASSPAGGLNEKLFF	TGCGCCAGCAGCCCGGCGGGGGGGCTTAATGAAAAACTGTTTTTT
NA	TRBV4-1	TRBJ1-5	NA	CASSQGVRERRDSNQPQHF	TGCGCCAGCAGCCAAGGGGTCAGGGAAAGACGAGACAGCAATCAGCCCCAGCATTTT
NA	TRBV7-2	TRBJ1-2	once	CASSLPRSPGGYTF	TGTGCCAGCAGCCTGCCGCGCTCACCCGGGGGCTACACCTTC
NA	TRBV29-1	TRBJ1-1	NA	CSDNRPNTEAFF	TGCAGCGATAACAGGCCGAACACTGAAGCTTTCTTT
NA	TRBV19	TRBJ1-5	NA	CASTSQRETAYSNQPQHF	TGTGCCAGTACCTCTCAGAGAGAGACAGCTTATAGCAATCAGCCCCAGCATTTT
NA	TRBV7-2	TRBJ2-7	NA	CASSRPDRLVYEQYF	TGTGCCAGCAGCCGACCCGACAGGTTAGTCTACGAGCAGTACTTC
NA	TRBV25-1	TRBJ1-5	NA	CASSGYPESGQPQHF	TGTGCCAGCAGTGGGTATCCAGAAAGCGGTCAGCCCCAGCATTTT
NA	TRBV10-3	TRBJ1-6	NA	CAIRPGGSSYNSPLHF	TGTGCCATCAGGCCGGGGGGGAGCTCCTATAATTCACCCCTCCACTTT
TRBD1	TRBV19	TRBJ2-2	few	CASGLTGVSTGELFF	TGTGCCAGCGGGCTCACAGGGGTTTCGACCGGGGAGCTGTTTTTT
TRBD1	TRBV2	TRBJ2-7	NA	CASQGGQGPYEQYF	TGTGCCAGCCAAGGGGGACAGGGTCCCTACGAGCAGTACTTC
TRBD1	TRBV19	TRBJ2-3	NA	CASSNAQRDRGIDTQYF	TGTGCCAGTAGTAACGCCCAGCGGGACAGGGGGATAGATACGCAGTATTTT
TRBD1	TRBV9	TRBJ1-2	NA	CASSVVDRDGTNYGYTF	TGTGCCAGCAGCGTAGTGGACAGGGACGGTACTAACTATGGCTACACCTTC
TRBD1	TRBV5-4	TRBJ2-7	NA	CASSFVRSGQVYEQYF	TGTGCCAGCAGCTTCGTCCGATCGGGACAGGTTTACGAGCAGTACTTC
TRBD2	TRBV4-3	TRBJ2-3	NA	CASSQGLTSGGPNTQYF	TGCGCCAGCAGCCAGGGCTTGACTAGCGGGGGGCCTAATACGCAGTATTTT
NA	TRBV5-6	TRBJ2-1	NA	CASSLSGRVYNEQFF	TGTGCCAGCAGCTTGTCTGGCAGGGTTTACAATGAGCAGTTCTTC
TRBD1	TRBV6-1	TRBJ1-2	NA	CASSVARQGLWKFYGYTF	TGTGCCAGCAGTGTGGCTAGACAGGGTTTATGGAAATTCTATGGCTACACCTTC
NA	TRBV7-6	TRBJ2-5	NA	CASSYNTGTWETQYF	TGTGCCAGCAGCTATAACACTGGGACATGGGAGACCCAGTACTTC
NA	TRBV27	TRBJ1-2	NA	CASSFKDRNYGYTF	TGTGCCAGCAGTTTCAAAGACAGAAATTATGGCTACACCTTC
NA	TRBV4-1	TRBJ1-1	NA	CASSQDFESGAEAFF	TGCGCCAGCAGCCAAGATTTTGAGTCAGGGGCTGAAGCTTTCTTT
NA	TRBV11-2	TRBJ2-3	NA	CASSSCTDTQYF	TGTGCCAGCAGCTCCTGCACAGATACGCAGTATTTT
NA	TRBV7-9	TRBJ1-1	NA	CASSLGLEAEAFF	TGTGCCAGCAGCTTAGGCCTAGAGGCTGAAGCTTTCTTT
TRBD1	TRBV7-6	TRBJ1-1	NA	CASSLGGTENTEAFF	TGTGCCAGCAGCTTAGGGGGGACAGAAAACACTGAAGCTTTCTTT
NA	TRBV27	TRBJ1-2	NA	CASSLTTCPCRRDEMDGYTF	TGTGCCAGCAGTTTAACAACGTGTCCCTGTCGGCGGGACGAGATGGATGGCTACACCTTC
TRBD1	TRBV2	TRBJ2-2	NA	CASSEGFWGPKRTGANTGELFF	TGTGCCAGCAGTGAAGGGTTCTGGGGACCCAAGAGGACAGGGGCCAACACCGGGGAGCTGTTTTTT
TRBD2	TRBV7-6	TRBJ2-3	NA	CASSLPYGTSGSTDTQYF	TGTGCCAGCAGCTTACCGTACGGGACTAGCGGTAGCACAGATACGCAGTATTTT
TRBD1	TRBV29-1	TRBJ1-2	NA	CSVDPYVGQAYGYTF	TGCAGCGTTGACCCCTACGTTGGACAGGCCTATGGCTACACCTTC
TRBD2	TRBV27	TRBJ2-3	NA	CASSPRTSGGADTQYF	TGTGCCAGCAGTCCTAGGACTAGCGGGGGCGCAGATACGCAGTATTTT
NA	TRBV19	TRBJ1-4	NA	CASSIRGDRKSTNEKLFF	TGTGCCAGTAGTATAAGGGGTGATCGGAAATCAACTAATGAAAAACTGTTTTTT
TRBD1	TRBV6-5	TRBJ1-4	NA	CASTLDRTGGEKLFF	TGTGCCAGCACACTTGATCGGACAGGGGGCGAAAAACTGTTTTTT
NA	TRBV7-3	TRBJ2-7	NA	CASSFADGAGTYEQYF	TGTGCCAGCAGCTTCGCCGATGGTGCGGGGACCTACGAGCAGTACTTC
NA	TRBV14	TRBJ2-4	NA	CASSQDDGGPRNIQYF	TGTGCCAGCAGCCAAGATGACGGGGGGCCCAGAAACATTCAGTACTTC
NA	TRBV13	TRBJ2-7	NA	CASSLVGARATYEQYF	TGTGCCAGCAGCTTAGTGGGAGCCCGGGCGACTTACGAGCAGTACTTC
TRBD2	TRBV19	TRBJ2-1	NA	CASSMGPGLVDNEQFF	TGTGCCAGTAGTATGGGCCCCGGACTAGTAGACAATGAGCAGTTCTTC
NA	TRBV6-5	TRBJ1-4	few	CASSSAGREKLFF	TGTGCCAGCAGTTCCGCCGGGAGAGAAAAACTGTTTTTT
TRBD1	TRBV28	TRBJ1-5	NA	CASVPTLGQMDQPQHF	TGTGCCAGCGTTCCAACCCTGGGACAGATGGATCAGCCCCAGCATTTT
NA	TRBV28	TRBJ1-4	NA	CASSLLTGPYEKLFF	TGTGCCAGCAGCCTCCTTACAGGGCCCTATGAAAAACTGTTTTTT